These 25 T cell receptor beta chains came from one sample sequenced in a study of graft-versus-host responses after intestinal transplantation. This table comes from immunoSEQ multiplex PCR, and its TCRdb copy is limited to in-frame clones, with some not included. The sample carries 80,000 to 100,000 clones, 83% recorded once. These receptors lack a known antigen. The material was unstimulated CD8+ T cells sorted from spleen or lymph node cells, obtained before intestinal transplant. The receptors originated from a human donor who received an intestinal transplant.

This chain links TRBV6-6 with TRBJ2-1; D is unclear. The CDR3 contains 13 residues. V lost 4 bases to trimming and J lost 8 bases, with 12 bases between them. From germline, CDR1 is MNHNY and CDR2 SVGAGI (reference sequence). CDR3 in DNA: TGTGCCAGCAGTTTCAGAAACAATGATGAGCAGTTCTTC. Protein product: CASSFRNNDEQFF.

The rearrangement joins TRBV10-3 to TRBJ2-7; possibly TRBD1 for D (6 bases). The germline V gene encodes CDR1 ENHRY and CDR2 SYGVKD. The CDR3 length is 15 residues. The ends were cut back, 2 bases at V and 2 bases at J, with 13 bases in the middle. This CDR3 is CAISESSRGTYEQYF. Written as DNA, the CDR3 is TGTGCCATCAGTGAGAGTAGCAGGGGTACCTACGAGCAGTACTTC.

The genes are TRBV30 and TRBJ2-5; 8 positions agree with TRBD2. The V and J ends lost 4 bases and 1 base, in that order; junction bases with no gene match: 8. CDR3 length: 15 residues. CDR1 and CDR2 (germline): GTSNPN, SVGIG (reference sequence). The CDR3 here is CAWITSGLPQETQYF. The CDR3 coding sequence is TGTGCCTGGATTACTAGCGGACTCCCCCAAGAGACCCAGTACTTC.

The gene calls are TRBV7-2 and TRBJ2-5, with D unresolved. The CDR3 runs 14 residues. The germline gives CDR1 SGHTA, CDR2 FQGNSA. Trimming shortened V by 1 base and J by 5 bases, and 11 bases separated the two germline ends. In DNA, the CDR3 is TGTGCCAGCAGCTTAGTGGGTTTAGGCGAGACCCAGTACTTC. It specifies CASSLVGLGETQYF.

The chain uses TRBV9 and TRBJ1-5, with TRBD1 matching over 7 bases. V lost 4 bases, J lost 3 bases, and 19 bases stayed unmatched. The germline gives CDR1 SGDLS, CDR2 YYNGEE. This CDR3 has 19 amino acids. The CDR3 loop is CASSHTIDKQGHPNQPQHF. CDR3 nucleotides: TGTGCCAGCAGCCATACCATCGATAAACAGGGGCATCCCAATCAGCCCCAGCATTTT.

The V call is TRBV28, the J call TRBJ2-7; a weak D match, TRBD2 (5 bases). CDR1 and CDR2 (germline): MDHEN, SYDVKM. This CDR3 spans 13 amino acids. V lost 5 bases, J lost 3 bases, and 11 bases lay in between. CDR3 loop: CASSTTGVYEQYF. CDR3 in DNA: TGTGCCAGCAGTACCACCGGGGTCTACGAGCAGTACTTC.

V gene TRBV7-9 combines with J gene TRBJ1-4, with TRBD1 as a possible D gene (5 bases). Germline CDR1 and CDR2: SEHNR and FQNEAQ (reference sequence). V was pared by 3 bases and J by 8 bases, with 7 bases between. This CDR3 comprises 12 residues. CDR3 in amino acids: CASSLTDEKLFF. The CDR3 DNA follows: TGTGCCAGCAGCTTGACAGACGAAAAACTGTTTTTT.

This clone was recorded a few times. This CDR3 reads CATSRGPTGGPQETQYF. CDR3 nucleotides: TGTGCCACCAGCCGAGGGCCCACGGGGGGACCCCAAGAGACCCAGTACTTC. V and J are TRBV15 and TRBJ2-5; TRBD2 agrees at 7 bases. CDR3 size: 17 residues. V gave up 5 bases and J gave up 1 base; unmatched junction bases: 13. The germline CDR1 and CDR2 sequences are LNHNV and YYDKDF (reference sequence).

V gene TRBV7-9 combines with J gene TRBJ2-2; D perhaps matches TRBD1 (5 bases). The germline V gene encodes CDR1 SEHNR and CDR2 FQNEAQ (reference sequence). This CDR3 is built from 16 residues. With 7 bases removed from V and 0 bases from J, the gap between germline ends came to 15 bases. In nucleotides, the CDR3 is TGTGCCAGCATCCAGATCCAGGGCGCGAACACCGGGGAGCTGTTTTTT. Translating it yields CASIQIQGANTGELFF. Combining the CDR3 with reference TRBV7-9 and TRBJ2-2 gives the whole variable domain DTGVSQNPRHKITKRGQNVTFRCDPISEHNRLYWYRQTLGQGPEFLTYFQNEAQLEKSRLLSDRFSAERPKGSFSTLEIQRTEQGDSAMYLCASIQIQGANTGELFFGEGSRLTVL.

The V and J genes are TRBV15 and TRBJ2-2; D gene unclear. The CDR3 is 15 residues long. Deletions cut 3 bases from V and 5 bases from J, with 13 bases between. Germline values: CDR1 LNHNV, CDR2 YYDKDF (reference sequence). The CDR3 nucleotides are TGTGCCACCAGCAGCTTTGATATGGGGACCGGGGAGCTGTTTTTT. Translating gives CATSSFDMGTGELFF. Full variable domain (outside the CDR3, taken from reference TRBV15 and TRBJ2-2): DAMVIQNPRYQVTQFGKPVTLSCSQTLNHNVMYWYQQKSSQAPKLLFHYYDKDFNNEADTPDNFQSRRPNTSFCFLDIRSPGLGDTAMYLCATSSFDMGTGELFFGEGSRLTVL.

This clone occurred a few times. The chain employs TRBV2 and TRBJ1-2; possible D gene TRBD1, 6 bases. CDR1 and CDR2 (germline): SNHLY, FYNNEI. The germline V and J ends were trimmed by 1 base and 8 bases, with 11 bases remaining between them. The CDR3 is made up of 13 amino acids. The CDR3 coding sequence is TGTGCCAGCAGTGAAGGACAGGTTCGAGGCTACACCTTC. The encoded protein is CASSEGQVRGYTF.

The DNA of the CDR3 is TGTGCCAGCAGCCCCGGACAGGTCCTTGGGCGGGAGACCCAGTACTTC. Protein: CASSPGQVLGRETQYF. This chain joins TRBV5-6 and TRBJ2-5, with 7 positions matching TRBD1. The CDR3 runs 16 residues. Per the germline V gene, CDR1 is SGHDT and CDR2 is YYEEEE. The V segment lost 4 bases and the J segment 5 bases; nucleotides outside the gene matches: 14.

The J gene is TRBJ2-7, the V gene TRBV5-1; the D gene could be TRBD1 or TRBD2 (5 bases each). The V end was cut by 4 bases, the J end by 0 bases, with 11 bases between. The CDR3 has 14 amino acids. Germline assignment: CDR1 SGHRS and CDR2 YFSETQ. The CDR3 region has the DNA TGCGCCAGCAGCACGGGGACGGTCTCCTACGAGCAGTACTTC. Its protein is CASSTGTVSYEQYF.

This clone appeared once. The chain carries TRBV4-1 and TRBJ2-1; tentatively, D is TRBD1 (5 bases). Trimming took 1 base from V and 0 from J, leaving 13 bases between them. CDR1 and CDR2 (germline): MGHRA, YSYEKL. The length of the CDR3 is 17 residues. CDR3 sequence: CASSQVQRQSSYNEQFF. CDR3 DNA sequence: TGCGCCAGCAGCCAAGTTCAGAGACAGAGCTCCTACAATGAGCAGTTCTTC.

V and J are TRBV4-1 and TRBJ2-7; D may be TRBD1 or TRBD2 (5 bases each). The CDR3 length is 16 residues. The germline V gene encodes CDR1 MGHRA and CDR2 YSYEKL. The V end was cut by 0 bases, the J end by 4 bases, with 16 bases between. The CDR3 region has the DNA TGCGCCAGCAGCCAAGACCCGGGACGGAGCCAATACGAGCAGTACTTC. This translates into CASSQDPGRSQYEQYF.

V usage is TRBV7-3 and J usage is TRBJ1-2; D gene ambiguous. Germline values: CDR1 SGHTA, CDR2 FQGTGA. This CDR3 contains 13 residues. V was cut by 4 bases and J by 8 bases, with 14 bases left in between. For the CDR3, the DNA is TGTGCCAGCAGCTCGGCCCCCCGGGAGGGCTACACCTTC. Translated, it gives CASSSAPREGYTF.

V is TRBV10-2 and J is TRBJ2-7; TRBD2 matches 7 bases. Per the germline V gene, CDR1 is WSHSY and CDR2 is SAAADI. The CDR3 loop spans 16 amino acids. V gave up 5 bases and J gave up 0 bases; unmatched junction bases: 10. The CDR3, as DNA: TGCGCCAGCAGTCTTGTCGGGGGAGGGCCCTCCTACGAGCAGTACTTC. This encodes CASSLVGGGPSYEQYF.

The V call is TRBV7-9, the J call TRBJ1-5; no definite D call. CDR3 length: 14 amino acids. Germline-derived CDR1 and CDR2 are SEHNR and FQNEAQ (reference sequence). The V gene lost 4 bases and the J gene lost 9 bases, with 16 bases spanning the gap. The CDR3 region has the DNA TGTGCCAGCAGCTCAGCAGAGTCCAACTCGCCCCAGCATTTT. Translation: CASSSAESNSPQHF. The full variable domain, completed using reference TRBV7-9 and TRBJ1-5, is DTGVSQNPRHKITKRGQNVTFRCDPISEHNRLYWYRQTLGQGPEFLTYFQNEAQLEKSRLLSDRFSAERPKGSFSTLEIQRTEQGDSAMYLCASSSAESNSPQHFGDGTRLSIL.

The chain has TRBV28 and TRBJ2-1; the match to TRBD2 covers 7 bases. The length of the CDR3 is 15 residues. V dropped 3 bases and J dropped 6; count of bases not matched to a gene: 8. The V gene's germline CDR1 is MDHEN and CDR2 SYDVKM. DNA of the CDR3: TGTGCCAGCAGTTTCGGGGGAGGGAGTCCCAATGAGCAGTTCTTC. Translated: CASSFGGGSPNEQFF.

This chain joins TRBV5-4 and TRBJ1-1; 7 nucleotides line up with TRBD1. Trimming took 4 bases from V and 1 from J; bases not matched to a gene: 19. Germline V lookup: CDR1 SGHNT, CDR2 YYREEE (reference sequence). The CDR3 totals 19 residues. CDR3 region: CASSKDRTRFPVQNTEAFF. The CDR3, as DNA: TGTGCCAGCAGCAAGGACAGGACTCGTTTCCCGGTGCAGAACACTGAAGCTTTCTTT.

The chain links TRBV9 to TRBJ2-7; TRBD2 might be the D (5 bases). The ends were cut back, 4 bases at V and 0 bases at J, with 8 bases in the middle. CDR1 is SGDLS, CDR2 YYNGEE, per germline. CDR3 length equals 13 residues. CDR3 nucleotide sequence: TGTGCCAGCAGCCCCCGGGACTCCTACGAGCAGTACTTC. Protein sequence: CASSPRDSYEQYF.

This chain uses TRBV25-1 with TRBJ2-5; 8 bases align to TRBD1. The DNA end lines up better with TRBJ2-7; the J call may be wrong. The germline gives CDR1 MGHDK, CDR2 SYGVNS. This CDR3 is 14 amino acids long. In DNA, the CDR3 is TGTGCCAGCAGTGAATACCAGGGGGCGTACGAGCAGTACTTC. It yields the protein CASSEYQGAYEQYF.

The chain recombines TRBV11-2 with TRBJ1-5, with D uncertain. The V gene's germline CDR1 is SGHAT and CDR2 FQNNGV. V was trimmed by 2 bases and J by 6 bases, leaving 20 bases between them. This CDR3 is built from 17 residues. CDR3 protein: CASSLSNGVIEGQPQHF. The CDR3 nucleotides read TGTGCCAGCAGCTTATCCAACGGGGTGATTGAAGGTCAGCCCCAGCATTTT.

This chain links TRBV13 with TRBJ2-5; the D gene is possibly TRBD1 (6 bases). Deletions cut 5 bases from V and 1 base from J, with 20 bases between. This CDR3 comprises 17 residues. CDR1 is PRHDT, CDR2 FYEKMQ, per germline (reference sequence). CDR3 bases: TGTGCCAGCAGCCCGCCAGAGACAGGAATATCCCAAGAGACCCAGTACTTC. This codes for CASSPPETGISQETQYF.

The chain recombines TRBV5-5 with TRBJ2-3; 8 positions match TRBD1. J lost 1 base, V lost 0 bases, and 4 bases had no gene match. CDR3 length equals 16 residues. Germline CDR1 reads SGHKS; CDR2 reads YYEKEE (reference sequence). The CDR3 reads CASSLGPGQGTDTQYF. The CDR3, as DNA: TGTGCCAGCAGCTTGGGCCCGGGACAGGGCACAGATACGCAGTATTTT.